The T cell receptor (beta chain) described here comes from a study of T cells after yellow fever vaccination. Study-wide background: The fractions with low cell numbers were processed using SMART-Seq v4 Ultra Low Input. Study-wide points: Once the booster was given, most primary-vaccination clones reappeared, at around 95% for CD4 and approximately 88% for CD8. A small proportion of clonotypes was detected in both the CD4 and CD8 compartments.

Germline V gene lookup returns CDR1 GTSNPN and CDR2 SVGIG (reference sequence). V trimming: 4 bases; J trimming: 9 bases; junction bases outside the gene matches: 3. This CDR3 is built from 12 residues. Details on this clonotype: Its antigen is as yet unknown.

5'RACE template switching added a universal primer site and UMIs to TCR cDNA. MiXCR, applied by TCRdb to the 5' RACE reads, yields one record per CDR3 protein. The table has approximately 150,000 distinct CDR3 sequences, over 7% seen once. The rearrangement joins TRBV30 to TRBJ2-1; 10 positions agree with TRBD2. This receptor was obtained from a man aged 25-40 years who received the YFV17D yellow fever vaccine. This specimen was CD4+ T cells sorted from PBMCs, taken 5 days after the yellow fever booster vaccination. The CDR3 spells CAWMGLASEQFF. The CDR3 nucleotides are TGTGCCTGGATGGGACTAGCGAGTGAGCAGTTCTTC. Drawing the rest from reference TRBV30 and TRBJ2-1, the complete variable domain is SQTIHQWPATLVQPVGSPLSLECTVEGTSNPNLYWYRQAAGRGLQLLFYSVGIGQISSEVPQNLSASRPQDRQFILSSKKLLLSDSGFYLCAWMGLASEQFFGPGTRLTVL.